This T cell receptor (beta chain) was sequenced for a study of shared T cell receptors in the human thymus. This table comes from immunoSEQ multiplex PCR, and its TCRdb copy is limited to in-frame clones, with some not included. The sample carries roughly 560,000 clones, 75% to 85% recorded once. The germline V and J ends were trimmed by 5 bases and 0 bases, with 16 bases remaining between them. This CDR3 has 16 amino acids. Germline V gene sequence: CDR1 SGHRS, CDR2 YFSETQ. This clone showed up just a few times. The same specimen was also included in a second study, on human thymus T cells.

Sequenced: thymocytes. The chain recombines TRBV5-1 with TRBJ2-3; tentative D call: TRBD1 (6 bases). This TCR came from a boy younger than two with a congenital heart defect. CDR3 residues: CASRGRTDSSTDTQYF. CDR3 DNA sequence: TGCGCCAGCAGGGGCCGGACAGATTCTAGCACAGATACGCAGTATTTT.